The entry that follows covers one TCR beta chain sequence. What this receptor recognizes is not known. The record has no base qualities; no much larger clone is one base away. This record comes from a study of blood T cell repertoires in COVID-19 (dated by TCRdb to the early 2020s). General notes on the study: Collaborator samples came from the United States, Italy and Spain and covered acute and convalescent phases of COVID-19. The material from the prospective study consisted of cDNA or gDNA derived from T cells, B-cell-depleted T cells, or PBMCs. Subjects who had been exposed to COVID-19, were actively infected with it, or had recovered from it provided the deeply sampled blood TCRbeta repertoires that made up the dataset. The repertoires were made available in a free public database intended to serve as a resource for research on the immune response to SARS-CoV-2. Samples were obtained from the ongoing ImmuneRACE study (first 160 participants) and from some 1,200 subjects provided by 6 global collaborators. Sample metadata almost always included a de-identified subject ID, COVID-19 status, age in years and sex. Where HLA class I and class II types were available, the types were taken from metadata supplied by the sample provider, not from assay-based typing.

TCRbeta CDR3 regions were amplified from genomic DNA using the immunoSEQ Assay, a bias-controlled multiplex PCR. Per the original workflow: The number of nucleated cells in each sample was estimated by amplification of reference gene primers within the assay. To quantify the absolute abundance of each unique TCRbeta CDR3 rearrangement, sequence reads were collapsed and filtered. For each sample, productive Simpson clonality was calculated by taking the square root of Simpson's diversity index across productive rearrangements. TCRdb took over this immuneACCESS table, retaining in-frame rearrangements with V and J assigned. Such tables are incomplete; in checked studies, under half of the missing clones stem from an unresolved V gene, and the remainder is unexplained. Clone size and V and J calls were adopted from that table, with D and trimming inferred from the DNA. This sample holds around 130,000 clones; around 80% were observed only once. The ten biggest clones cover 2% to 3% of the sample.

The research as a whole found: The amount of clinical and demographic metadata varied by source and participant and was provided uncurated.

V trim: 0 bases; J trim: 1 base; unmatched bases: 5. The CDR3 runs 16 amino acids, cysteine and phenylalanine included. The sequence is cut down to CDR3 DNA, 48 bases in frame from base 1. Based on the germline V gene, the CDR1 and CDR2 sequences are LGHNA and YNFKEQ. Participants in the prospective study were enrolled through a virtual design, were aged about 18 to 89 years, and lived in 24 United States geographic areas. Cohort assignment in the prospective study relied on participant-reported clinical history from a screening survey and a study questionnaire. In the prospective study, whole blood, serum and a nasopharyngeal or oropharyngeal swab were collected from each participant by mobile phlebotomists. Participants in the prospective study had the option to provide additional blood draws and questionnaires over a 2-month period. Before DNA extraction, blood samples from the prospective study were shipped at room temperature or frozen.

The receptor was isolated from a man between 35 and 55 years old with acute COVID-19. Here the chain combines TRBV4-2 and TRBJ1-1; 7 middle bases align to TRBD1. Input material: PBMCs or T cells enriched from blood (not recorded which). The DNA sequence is TGTGCCAGCAGCCAAGATACGGGACAGAAGAACACTGAAGCTTTCTTT. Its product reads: CASSQDTGQKNTEAFF.